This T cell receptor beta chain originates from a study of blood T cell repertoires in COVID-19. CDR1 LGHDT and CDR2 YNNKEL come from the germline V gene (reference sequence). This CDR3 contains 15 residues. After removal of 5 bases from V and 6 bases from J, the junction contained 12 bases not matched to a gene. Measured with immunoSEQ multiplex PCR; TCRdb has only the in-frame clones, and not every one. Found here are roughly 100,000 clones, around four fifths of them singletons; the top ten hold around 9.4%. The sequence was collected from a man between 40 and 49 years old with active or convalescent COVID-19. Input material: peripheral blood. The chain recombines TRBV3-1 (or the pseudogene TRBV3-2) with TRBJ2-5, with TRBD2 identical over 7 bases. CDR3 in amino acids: CASSGMGGEGKTQYF. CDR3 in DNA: TGTGCCAGCAGCGGAATGGGGGGGGAAGGAAAGACCCAGTACTTC.